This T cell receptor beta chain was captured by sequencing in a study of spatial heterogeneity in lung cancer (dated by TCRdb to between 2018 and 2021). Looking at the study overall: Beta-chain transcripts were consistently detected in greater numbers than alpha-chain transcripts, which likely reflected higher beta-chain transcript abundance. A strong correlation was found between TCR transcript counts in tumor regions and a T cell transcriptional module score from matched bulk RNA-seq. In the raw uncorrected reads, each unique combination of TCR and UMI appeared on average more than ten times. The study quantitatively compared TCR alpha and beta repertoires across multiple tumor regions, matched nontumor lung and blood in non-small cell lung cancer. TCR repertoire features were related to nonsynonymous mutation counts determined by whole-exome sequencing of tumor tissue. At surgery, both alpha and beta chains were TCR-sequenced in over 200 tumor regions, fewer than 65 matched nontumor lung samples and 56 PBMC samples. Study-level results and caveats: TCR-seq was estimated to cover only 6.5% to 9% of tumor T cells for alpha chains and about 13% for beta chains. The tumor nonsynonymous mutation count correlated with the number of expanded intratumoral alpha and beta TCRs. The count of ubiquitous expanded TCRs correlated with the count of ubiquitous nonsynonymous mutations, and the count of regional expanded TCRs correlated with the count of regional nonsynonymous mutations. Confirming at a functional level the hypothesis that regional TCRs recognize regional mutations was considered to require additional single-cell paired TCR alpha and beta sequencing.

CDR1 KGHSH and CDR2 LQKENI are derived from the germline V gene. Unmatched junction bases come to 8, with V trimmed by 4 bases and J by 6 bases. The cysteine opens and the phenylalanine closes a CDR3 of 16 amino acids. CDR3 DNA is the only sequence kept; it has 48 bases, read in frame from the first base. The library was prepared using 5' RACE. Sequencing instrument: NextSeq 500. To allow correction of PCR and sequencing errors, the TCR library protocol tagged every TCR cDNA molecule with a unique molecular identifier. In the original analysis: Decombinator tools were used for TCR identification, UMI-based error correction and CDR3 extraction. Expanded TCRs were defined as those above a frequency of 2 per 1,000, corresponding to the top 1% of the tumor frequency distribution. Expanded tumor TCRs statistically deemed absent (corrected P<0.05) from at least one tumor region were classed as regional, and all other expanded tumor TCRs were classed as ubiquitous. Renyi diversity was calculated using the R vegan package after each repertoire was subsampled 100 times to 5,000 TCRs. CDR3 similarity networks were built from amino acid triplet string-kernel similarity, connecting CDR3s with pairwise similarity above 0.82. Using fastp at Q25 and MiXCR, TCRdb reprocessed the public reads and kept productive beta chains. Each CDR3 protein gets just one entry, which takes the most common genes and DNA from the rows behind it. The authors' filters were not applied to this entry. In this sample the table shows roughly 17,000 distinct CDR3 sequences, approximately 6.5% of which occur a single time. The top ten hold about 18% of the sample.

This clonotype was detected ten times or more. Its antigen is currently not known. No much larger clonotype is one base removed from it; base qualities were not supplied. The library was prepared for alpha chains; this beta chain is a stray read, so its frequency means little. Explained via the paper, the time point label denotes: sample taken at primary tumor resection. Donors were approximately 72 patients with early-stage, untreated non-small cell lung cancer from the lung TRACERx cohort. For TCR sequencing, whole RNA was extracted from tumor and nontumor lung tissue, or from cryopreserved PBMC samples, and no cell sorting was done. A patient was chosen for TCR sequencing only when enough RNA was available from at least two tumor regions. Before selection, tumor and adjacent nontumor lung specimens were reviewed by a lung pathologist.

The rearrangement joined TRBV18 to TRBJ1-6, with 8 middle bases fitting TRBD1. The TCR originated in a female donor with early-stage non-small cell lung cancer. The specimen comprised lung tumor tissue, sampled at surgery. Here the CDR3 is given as CASSQTGTGANSPLHF. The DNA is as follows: TGTGCCAGCTCACAAACCGGGACAGGTGCTAATTCACCCCTCCACTTT.